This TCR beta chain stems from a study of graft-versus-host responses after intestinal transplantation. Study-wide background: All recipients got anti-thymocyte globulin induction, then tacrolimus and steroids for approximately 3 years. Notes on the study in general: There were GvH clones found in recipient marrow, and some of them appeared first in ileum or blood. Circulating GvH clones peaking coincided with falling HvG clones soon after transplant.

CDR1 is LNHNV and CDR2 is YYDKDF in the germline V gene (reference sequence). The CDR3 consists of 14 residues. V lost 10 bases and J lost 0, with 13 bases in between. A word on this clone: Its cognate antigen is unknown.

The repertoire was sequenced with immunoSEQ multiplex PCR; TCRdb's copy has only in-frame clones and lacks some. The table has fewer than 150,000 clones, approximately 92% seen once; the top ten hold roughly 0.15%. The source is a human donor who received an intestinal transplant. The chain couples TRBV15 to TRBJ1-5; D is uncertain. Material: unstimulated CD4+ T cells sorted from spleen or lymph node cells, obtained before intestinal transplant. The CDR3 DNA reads TGTGCCAACCGAGGCGGCCATAGCAATCAGCCCCAGCATTTT. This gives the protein CANRGGHSNQPQHF.